This TCR beta chain was documented in a study of blood T cell repertoires in COVID-19. This clone has only a few counts. The germline V gene encodes CDR1 KGHSH and CDR2 LQKENI. Trimming took 6 bases from V and 1 from J, leaving 15 bases between them. The CDR3 sequence is 15 residues long. Clones were sequenced by immunoSEQ multiplex PCR, and TCRdb holds only the in-frame ones, with some missing. The table records approximately 89,000 clones, approximately 80% of them present only once. The sample taken for sequencing was peripheral blood. This sequence joins TRBV18 and TRBJ1-1, with D possibly matching TRBD1 (5 bases). This TCR came from a human donor in a cohort sampled during active COVID-19. The CDR3 nucleotides are TGTGCCAGCTCCGATGTCAGGGTAGGGAACACTGAAGCTTTCTTT. Translation: CASSDVRVGNTEAFF.